What follows is one T cell receptor (beta chain) and its context. The sample belongs to a study of blood T cell repertoires in COVID-19. In the authors' methods: Reference gene primer amplification yielded estimated nucleated cell counts. Profiled with immunoSEQ multiplex PCR; TCRdb holds only in-frame clones, not every one. From that table come the V and J calls and clone size; the DNA was used to work out D and trimming. The data hold around 280,000 clones, with approximately 91% observed a single time. Trimming stripped 4 bases from V and 6 bases from J, with 15 bases between. This CDR3 has 14 residues. CDR1 MNHNY and CDR2 SVGAGI come from the germline V gene (reference sequence). Which cohort a participant joined came from the clinical history participants gave.

The clonotype comes from a woman in her thirties or forties who had recovered from COVID-19. The sequencing input was PBMCs or T cells enriched from blood (not recorded which). The rearrangement uses TRBV6-6 and TRBJ1-2; a weak D match, TRBD1 (6 bases). CDR3 protein: CASSSSNRADGYTF. The DNA for the CDR3 is TGTGCCAGCAGTTCATCTAACAGGGCCGATGGCTACACCTTC.